This is a list of T cell receptor beta chains from one sample in a study of CD8+ T cells in alopecia areata. Method: immunoSEQ multiplex PCR; TCRdb's copy keeps in-frame clones and lacks some. Of tens of thousands of clones listed, under 75% are singletons. The material sequenced was CD8+ T cells sorted from blood, taken at week 0. These receptors all stem from a human donor with alopecia areata. CDR3s leave out the opening cysteine and the closing phenylalanine or tryptophan. Fields, in order: D gene, J gene, V gene, CDR3 protein. A D gene is named only where the DNA matches it firmly.

TRBD2	.	TRBV27	ASSLGLAGVVNEQY
.	TRBJ2-3	TRBV7-9	ASSQLGEFSQY
TRBD2	TRBJ2-5	TRBV27	ASSLAGGIGTQY
.	TRBJ1-2	TRBV7-9	ASSLGVQVAGYT
.	TRBJ1-1	TRBV29-1	SVDPGLEAF
TRBD1	TRBJ2-7	TRBV29-1	SVLGQYEQY
TRBD2	TRBJ2-1	TRBV2	ASSVGEGLVNEQF
TRBD2	TRBJ2-1	TRBV6-6	ASTTTGTSFYNEQF
.	TRBJ1-2	TRBV7-3	ASSPQANYGYT
.	TRBJ1-1	TRBV5-1	ASRTMNTEAF